This T cell receptor beta chain came from a study of blood T cell repertoires in COVID-19. Method: immunoSEQ multiplex PCR; TCRdb's copy keeps in-frame clones and lacks some. The table includes 250,000 or so clones, roughly 79% detected once. Germline V gives CDR1 SGHRS, CDR2 YFSETQ. This CDR3 is built from 16 residues. The V gene end was trimmed by 5 bases and the J gene end by 2 bases; junction bases not matched to a gene: 7. This clone came up a few times. The clonotype originates from a woman older than 75 with acute or convalescent COVID-19. Sequencing used peripheral blood. This chain joins TRBV5-1 and TRBJ2-3, with 11 positions matching TRBD2. The CDR3 reads CASRIAGGRDTDTQYF. As DNA, the CDR3 is TGCGCCAGCAGGATAGCGGGAGGGCGTGACACAGATACGCAGTATTTT. The full variable domain, in which reference TRBV5-1 and TRBJ2-3 provide the parts outside the CDR3, is KAGVTQTPRYLIKTRGQQVTLSCSPISGHRSVSWYQQTPGQGLQFLFEYFSETQRNKGNFPGRFSGRQFSNSRSEMNVSTLELGDSALYLCASRIAGGRDTDTQYFGPGTRLTVL.